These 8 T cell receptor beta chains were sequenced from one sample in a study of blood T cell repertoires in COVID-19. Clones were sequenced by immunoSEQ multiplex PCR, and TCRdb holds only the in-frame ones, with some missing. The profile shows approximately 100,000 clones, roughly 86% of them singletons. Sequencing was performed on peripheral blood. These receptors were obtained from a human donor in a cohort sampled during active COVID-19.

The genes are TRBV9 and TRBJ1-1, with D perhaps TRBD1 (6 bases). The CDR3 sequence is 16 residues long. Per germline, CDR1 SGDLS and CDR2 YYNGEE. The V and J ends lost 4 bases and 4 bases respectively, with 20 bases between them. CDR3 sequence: CASSPRAAGDGTEAFF. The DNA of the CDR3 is TGTGCCAGCAGCCCCCGTGCTGCAGGGGATGGCACTGAAGCTTTCTTT.

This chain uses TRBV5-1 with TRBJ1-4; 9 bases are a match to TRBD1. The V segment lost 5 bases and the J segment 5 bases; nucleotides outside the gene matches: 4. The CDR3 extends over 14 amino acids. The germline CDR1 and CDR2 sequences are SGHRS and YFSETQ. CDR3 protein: CASSYTGGNEKLFF. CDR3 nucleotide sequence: TGCGCCAGCAGTTATACAGGGGGCAATGAAAAACTGTTTTTT.

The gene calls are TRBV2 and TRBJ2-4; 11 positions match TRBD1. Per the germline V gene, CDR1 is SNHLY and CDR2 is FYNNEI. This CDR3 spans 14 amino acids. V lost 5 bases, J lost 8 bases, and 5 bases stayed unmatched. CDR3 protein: CASSTGTGGYIQYF. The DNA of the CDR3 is TGTGCCAGCAGTACCGGGACAGGGGGGTACATTCAGTACTTC.

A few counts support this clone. The CDR3 reads CASSQVGWDRANYGYTF. The CDR3 DNA reads TGCGCCAGCAGCCAAGTGGGGTGGGACAGAGCTAACTATGGCTACACCTTC. The chain uses TRBV4-1 and TRBJ1-2; 7 bases align to TRBD1. J lost 0 bases, V lost 1 base, and 8 bases had no gene match. CDR1 and CDR2 (germline): MGHRA, YSYEKL. The CDR3 spans 17 residues.

CDR3 in DNA: TGTGCCATCAGGCCGGGACAGGGGGTTAATGAGCAGTTCTTC. Translated, it gives CAIRPGQGVNEQFF. The chain combines TRBV10-3 with TRBJ2-1, with TRBD1 matching 11 bases. V gave up 6 bases and J gave up 7 bases; unmatched junction bases: 5. This CDR3 spans 14 amino acids. Germline-derived CDR1 and CDR2 are ENHRY and SYGVKD.

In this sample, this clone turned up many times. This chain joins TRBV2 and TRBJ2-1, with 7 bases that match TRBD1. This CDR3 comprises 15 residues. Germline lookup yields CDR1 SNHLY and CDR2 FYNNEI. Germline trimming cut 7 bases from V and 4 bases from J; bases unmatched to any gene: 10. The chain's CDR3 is CASTSGTVSYNEQFF. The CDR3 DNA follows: TGTGCCAGCACCTCCGGGACAGTCTCATACAATGAGCAGTTCTTC.

The CDR3 sequence is CASSWGLAGGGEQYF. The CDR3 region has the DNA TGTGCCAGCAGCTGGGGACTAGCGGGAGGGGGCGAGCAGTACTTC. J is TRBJ2-7 and V is TRBV5-6, with 16 positions matching TRBD2. Trimming removed 3 bases from V and 6 bases from J; junction bases left unmatched: 3. The CDR3 runs to 15 residues. Germline assignment: CDR1 SGHDT and CDR2 YYEEEE.

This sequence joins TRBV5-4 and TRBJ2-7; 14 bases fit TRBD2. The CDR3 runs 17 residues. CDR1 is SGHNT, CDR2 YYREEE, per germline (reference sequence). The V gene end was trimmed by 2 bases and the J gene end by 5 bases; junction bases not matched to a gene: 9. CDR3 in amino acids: CASSLDPTSGGADEQYF. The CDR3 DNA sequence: TGTGCCAGCAGCTTAGATCCGACTAGCGGGGGGGCCGACGAGCAGTACTTC.